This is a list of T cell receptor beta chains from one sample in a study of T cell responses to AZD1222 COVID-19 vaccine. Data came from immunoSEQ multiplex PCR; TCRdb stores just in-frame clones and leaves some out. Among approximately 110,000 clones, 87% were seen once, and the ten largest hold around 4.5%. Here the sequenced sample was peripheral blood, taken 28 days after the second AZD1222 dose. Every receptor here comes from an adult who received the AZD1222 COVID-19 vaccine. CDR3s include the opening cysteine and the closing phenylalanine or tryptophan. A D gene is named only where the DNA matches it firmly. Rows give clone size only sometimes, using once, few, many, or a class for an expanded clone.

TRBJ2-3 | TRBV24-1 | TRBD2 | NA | TGTGCCACCAGTGAAGAAGGACCGCTAGCGGGAGTCGCAGATACGCAGTATTTT | CATSEEGPLAGVADTQYF
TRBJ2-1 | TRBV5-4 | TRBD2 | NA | TGTGCCAGCAGCTTGCGGCGGGAGGTGCCCTACAATGAGCAGTTCTTC | CASSLRREVPYNEQFF
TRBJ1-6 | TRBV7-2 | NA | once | TGTGCCAGCAGCTTAGCGCGGGGAACCTATAATTCACCCCTCCACTTT | CASSLARGTYNSPLHF
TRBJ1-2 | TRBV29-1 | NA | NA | TGCAGCGTTGAAGAGAGCCCCCTCCATAACACCTTC | CSVEESPLHNTF
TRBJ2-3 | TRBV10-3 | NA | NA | TGTGCCATCACTACAGGTCCAGATACGCAGTATTTT | CAITTGPDTQYF
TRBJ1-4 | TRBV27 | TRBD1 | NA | TGTGCCAGCAGTTGGGGACAGGGGAATGAAAAACTGTTTTTT | CASSWGQGNEKLFF
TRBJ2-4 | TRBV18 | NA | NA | TGTGCCAGCTCACGGGGCGGGATACCTAACTATTCCAAAAACATTCAGTACTTC | CASSRGGIPNYSKNIQYF
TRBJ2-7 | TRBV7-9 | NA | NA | TGTGCCAGCAGCGCCTACTACGAGCAGTACTTC | CASSAYYEQYF
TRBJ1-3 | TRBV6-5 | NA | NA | TGTGCCAGCGCAATCGAGTCCCGCTCTGGAAACACCATATATTTT | CASAIESRSGNTIYF
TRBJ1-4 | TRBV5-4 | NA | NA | TGTGCCAGCAGAGCCCAGGGGCCCAATGAAAAACTGTTTTTT | CASRAQGPNEKLFF
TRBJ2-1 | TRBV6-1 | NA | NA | TGTGCCAGCAGTGAATACGGTAGCGGCTCCTACAATGAGCAGTTCTTC | CASSEYGSGSYNEQFF
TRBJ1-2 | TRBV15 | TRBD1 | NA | TGTGCCACCAGCAGAGCGGGGACAGCTTTCTATGGCTACACCTTC | CATSRAGTAFYGYTF
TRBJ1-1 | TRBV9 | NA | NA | TGTGCCAGCAGAGAGATTATCGGGGTAACTGAAGCTTTCTTT | CASREIIGVTEAFF
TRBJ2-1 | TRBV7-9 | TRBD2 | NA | TGTGCCAGCAGCTTAGGCGGGACTAGCGGACTCAATGAGCAGTTCTTC | CASSLGGTSGLNEQFF
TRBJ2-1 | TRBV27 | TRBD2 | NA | TGTGCCAGCAGACCCGCGGGACTAGCGGCATACAATGAGCAGTTCTTC | CASRPAGLAAYNEQFF
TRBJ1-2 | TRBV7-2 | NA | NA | TGTGCCAGCAGCCCCGGGGGGGGTAACTATGGCTACACCTTC | CASSPGGGNYGYTF
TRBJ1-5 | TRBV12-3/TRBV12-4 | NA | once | TGTGCCAGCAGTCCAGGTTTGCTTCAGCCCCAGCATTTT | CASSPGLLQPQHF
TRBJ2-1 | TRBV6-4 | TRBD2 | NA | TGTGCCAGCAGAGAACTAGCGGGAGGAACGAATGAGCAGTTCTTC | CASRELAGGTNEQFF
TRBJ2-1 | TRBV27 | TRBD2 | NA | TGTGCCAGCAGTCACAGGTCCGGGACTAGAAAAGGGAATGAGCAGTTCTTC | CASSHRSGTRKGNEQFF
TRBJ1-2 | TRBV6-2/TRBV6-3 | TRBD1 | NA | TGTGCCAGCAGACCTACAGGGGAACGGGGCTACACCTTC | CASRPTGERGYTF
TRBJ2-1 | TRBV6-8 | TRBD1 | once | TGTGCCGGGACAGGTTCCTACAATGAGCAGTTCTTC | CAGTGSYNEQFF
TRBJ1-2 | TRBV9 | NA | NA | TGTGCCAGCAGCCCCGCTGAGGGCTATGGCTACACCTTC | CASSPAEGYGYTF
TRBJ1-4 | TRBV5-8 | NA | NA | TGTGCCAGCAGCCCCTGGAGATCGGGGGGACTGTTTTTT | CASSPWRSGGLFF
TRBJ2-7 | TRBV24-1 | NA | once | TGTGCCACCAGTGGGGGATACGAGCAGTACTTC | CATSGGYEQYF
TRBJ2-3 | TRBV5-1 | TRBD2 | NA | TGCGCCAGCTATTCATTAGCGGGGTCCACGGATACGCAGTATTTT | CASYSLAGSTDTQYF
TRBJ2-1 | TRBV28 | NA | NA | TGTGCCAGCAGTTTATCTGGGAATACACTTAATGAGCAGTTCTTC | CASSLSGNTLNEQFF
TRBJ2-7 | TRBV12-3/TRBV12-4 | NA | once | TGTGCCAGCAGTCTTGACCACTACGAGCAGTACTTC | CASSLDHYEQYF
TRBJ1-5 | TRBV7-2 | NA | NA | TGTGCCAGCAGCTTTTGGTGGAGGATCAATCAGCCCCAGCATTTT | CASSFWWRINQPQHF